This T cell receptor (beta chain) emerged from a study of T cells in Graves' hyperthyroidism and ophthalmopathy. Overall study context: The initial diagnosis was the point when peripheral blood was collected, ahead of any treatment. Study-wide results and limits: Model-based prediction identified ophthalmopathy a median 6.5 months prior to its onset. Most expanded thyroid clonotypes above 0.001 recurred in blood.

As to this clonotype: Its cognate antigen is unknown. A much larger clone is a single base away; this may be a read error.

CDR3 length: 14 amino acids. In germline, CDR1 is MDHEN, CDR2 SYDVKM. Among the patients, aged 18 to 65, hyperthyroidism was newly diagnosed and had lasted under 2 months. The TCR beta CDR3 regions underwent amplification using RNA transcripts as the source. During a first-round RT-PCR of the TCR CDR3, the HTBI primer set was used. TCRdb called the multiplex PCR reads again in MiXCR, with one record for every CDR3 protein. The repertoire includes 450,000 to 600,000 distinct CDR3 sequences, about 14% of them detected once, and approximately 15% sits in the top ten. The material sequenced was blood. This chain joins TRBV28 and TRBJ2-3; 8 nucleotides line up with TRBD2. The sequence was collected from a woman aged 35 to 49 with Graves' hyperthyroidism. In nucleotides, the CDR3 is TGCGCCAGCAGAATAGCGGGAAGCACAGATACGCAGTATTTT. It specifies CASRIAGSTDTQYF.